These T cell receptor beta chains were read from a single sample in a study of technical replicates of blood from several donors. Sequenced by immunoSEQ multiplex PCR; TCRdb stores in-frame clones only, minus some. There are approximately 13,000 clones in the sample; about 85% occur only once, and approximately 12% lies in the top ten. The source material was PBMCs. Receptors originate from a human donor in good health. CDR3s include the opening cysteine and the closing phenylalanine or tryptophan. D genes are given only for firm matches. The size entry is marked missing in some rows and otherwise reads once, few, many or a size class.

d_call clone_size j_call cdr3_length v_call cdr3_aa cdr3_nt
NA NA TRBJ2-1 14 TRBV6-4 CASSEIPGFSEQFF TGTGCCAGCAGTGAAATTCCCGGGTTTTCTGAGCAGTTCTTC
TRBD2 NA TRBJ2-7 16 TRBV19 CASSIGLAGGPVEQYF TGTGCCAGTAGTATAGGACTAGCGGGAGGCCCAGTGGAGCAGTACTTC
TRBD1 NA TRBJ2-7 14 TRBV27 CASSLGTGKYEQYF TGTGCCAGCAGTTTAGGGACAGGGAAATACGAGCAGTACTTC
TRBD1 NA TRBJ2-3 16 TRBV14 CASSQDSDRGTDTQYF TGTGCCAGCAGCCAAGATTCGGACAGGGGCACAGATACGCAGTATTTT
NA NA TRBJ1-4 13 TRBV29-1 CSVGSATNEKLFF TGCAGCGTTGGGTCGGCAACTAATGAAAAACTGTTTTTT
TRBD2 NA TRBJ2-1 15 TRBV6-5 CASSYSPGGYNEQFF TGTGCCAGCAGTTACTCCCCGGGGGGCTACAATGAGCAGTTCTTC
NA once TRBJ2-1 12 TRBV27 CASKESSREQFF TGTGCCAGCAAGGAGTCAAGTCGCGAGCAGTTCTTC
TRBD1 NA TRBJ2-7 14 TRBV6-5 CASSVGQGEYEQYF TGTGCCAGCAGTGTCGGACAGGGGGAGTACGAGCAGTACTTC
NA NA TRBJ1-2 15 TRBV27 CASSPKGEGGYGYTF TGTGCCAGCAGCCCCAAGGGGGAAGGAGGCTATGGCTACACCTTC
NA few TRBJ1-4 13 TRBV29-1 CSVGRGEGEKLFF TGCAGCGTTGGAAGGGGGGAGGGTGAAAAACTGTTTTTT
TRBD2 NA TRBJ2-7 17 TRBV14 CASSHLPSAGGPLEQYF TGTGCCAGCAGCCACCTCCCCTCAGCGGGAGGGCCCCTCGAGCAGTACTTC
NA NA TRBJ2-2 15 TRBV19 CASSIKVPSAGELFF TGTGCCAGTAGTATAAAGGTTCCGAGCGCCGGGGAGCTGTTTTTT
TRBD2 few TRBJ2-2 13 TRBV6-4 CASSSGSTGELFF TGTGCCAGCAGTAGCGGGAGCACCGGGGAGCTGTTTTTT
NA NA TRBJ2-7 19 TRBV15 CATSRDGGQAVDHPYEQYF TGTGCCACCAGCAGAGATGGGGGACAAGCCGTGGATCACCCTTACGAGCAGTACTTC